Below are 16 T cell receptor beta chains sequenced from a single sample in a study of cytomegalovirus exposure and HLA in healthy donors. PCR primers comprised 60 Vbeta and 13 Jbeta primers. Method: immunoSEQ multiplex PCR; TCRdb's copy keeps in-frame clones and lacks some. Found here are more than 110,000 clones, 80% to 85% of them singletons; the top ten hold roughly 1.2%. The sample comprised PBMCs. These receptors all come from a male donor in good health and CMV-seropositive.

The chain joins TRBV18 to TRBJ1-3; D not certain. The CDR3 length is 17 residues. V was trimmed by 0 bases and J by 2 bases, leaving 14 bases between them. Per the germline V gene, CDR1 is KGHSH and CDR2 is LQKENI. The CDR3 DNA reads TGTGCCAGCTCACCACCTAGCGCGATTTACACTGGAAACACCATATATTTT. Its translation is CASSPPSAIYTGNTIYF.

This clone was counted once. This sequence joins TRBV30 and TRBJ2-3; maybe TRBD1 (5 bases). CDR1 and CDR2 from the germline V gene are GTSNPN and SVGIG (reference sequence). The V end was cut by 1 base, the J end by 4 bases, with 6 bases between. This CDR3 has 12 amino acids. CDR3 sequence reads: CAWSETADTQYF. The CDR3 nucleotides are TGTGCCTGGAGTGAGACAGCAGATACGCAGTATTTT.

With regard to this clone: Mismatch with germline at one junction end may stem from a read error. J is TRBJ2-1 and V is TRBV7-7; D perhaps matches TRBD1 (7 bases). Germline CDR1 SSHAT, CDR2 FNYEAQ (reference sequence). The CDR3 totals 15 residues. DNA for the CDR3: TGTGCTAGCAGCTTATGGGGAGGAGGGACAGATGAGCAGTTCTTC. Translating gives CASSLWGGGTDEQFF.

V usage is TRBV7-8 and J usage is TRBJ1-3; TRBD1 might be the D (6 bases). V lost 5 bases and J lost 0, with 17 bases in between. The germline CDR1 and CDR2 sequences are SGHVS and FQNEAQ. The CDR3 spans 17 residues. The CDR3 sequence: CASSMSRGVSSGNTIYF. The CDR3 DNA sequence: TGTGCCAGCAGCATGTCCAGGGGCGTTAGCTCTGGAAACACCATATATTTT. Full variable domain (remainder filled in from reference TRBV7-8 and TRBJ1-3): GAGVSQSPRYKVAKRGQDVALRCDPISGHVSLFWYQQALGQGPEFLTYFQNEAQLDKSGLPSDRFFAERPEGSVSTLKIQRTQQEDSAVYLCASSMSRGVSSGNTIYFGEGSWLTVV.

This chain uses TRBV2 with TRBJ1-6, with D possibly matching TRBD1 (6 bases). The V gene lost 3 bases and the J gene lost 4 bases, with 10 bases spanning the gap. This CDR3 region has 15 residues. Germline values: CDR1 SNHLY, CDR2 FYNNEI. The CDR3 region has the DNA TGTGCCAGCAGTGAGCTGGACAGATATAATTCACCCCTCCACTTT. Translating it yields CASSELDRYNSPLHF.

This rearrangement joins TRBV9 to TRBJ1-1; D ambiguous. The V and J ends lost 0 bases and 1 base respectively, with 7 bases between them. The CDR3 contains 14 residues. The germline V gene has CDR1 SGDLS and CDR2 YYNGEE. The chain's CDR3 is CASSVGAGNTEAFF. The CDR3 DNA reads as TGTGCCAGCAGCGTAGGCGCGGGGAACACTGAAGCTTTCTTT.

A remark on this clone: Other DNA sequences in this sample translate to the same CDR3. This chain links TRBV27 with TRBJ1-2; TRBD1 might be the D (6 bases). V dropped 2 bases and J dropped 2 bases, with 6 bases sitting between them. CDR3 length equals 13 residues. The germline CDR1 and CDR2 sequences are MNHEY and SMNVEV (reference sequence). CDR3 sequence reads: CASSLTGNYGYTF. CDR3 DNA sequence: TGTGCCAGCAGTTTAACAGGGAACTATGGCTACACCTTC.

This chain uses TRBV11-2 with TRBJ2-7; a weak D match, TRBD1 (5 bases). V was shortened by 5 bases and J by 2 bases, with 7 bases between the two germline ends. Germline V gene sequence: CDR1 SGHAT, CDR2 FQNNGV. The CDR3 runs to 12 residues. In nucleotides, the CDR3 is TGTGCCAGCAGCGGGGCCGCCTACGAGCAGTACTTC. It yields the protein CASSGAAYEQYF.

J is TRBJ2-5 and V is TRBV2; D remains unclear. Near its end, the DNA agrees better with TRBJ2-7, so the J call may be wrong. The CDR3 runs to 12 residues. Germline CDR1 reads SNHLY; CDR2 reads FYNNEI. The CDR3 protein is CASRPVSYEQYF. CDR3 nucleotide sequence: TGTGCCAGCAGGCCGGTATCCTACGAGCAGTACTTC.

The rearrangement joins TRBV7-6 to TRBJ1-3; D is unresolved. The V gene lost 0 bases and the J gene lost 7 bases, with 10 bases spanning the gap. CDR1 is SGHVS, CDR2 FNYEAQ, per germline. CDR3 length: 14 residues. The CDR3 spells CASSLADMGNTIYF. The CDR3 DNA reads TGTGCCAGCAGCTTAGCCGACATGGGCAACACCATATATTTT.

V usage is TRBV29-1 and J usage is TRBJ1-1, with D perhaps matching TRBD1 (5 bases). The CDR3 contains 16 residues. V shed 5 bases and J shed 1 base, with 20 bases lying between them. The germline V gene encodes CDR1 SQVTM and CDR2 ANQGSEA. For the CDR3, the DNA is TGCAGCGTTTTGGACCGACAGACCCGGCCGAACACTGAAGCTTTCTTT. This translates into CSVLDRQTRPNTEAFF.

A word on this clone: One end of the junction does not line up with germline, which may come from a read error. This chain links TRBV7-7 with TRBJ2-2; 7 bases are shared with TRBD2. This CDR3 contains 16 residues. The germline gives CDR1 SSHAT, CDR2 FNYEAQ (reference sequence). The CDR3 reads CASSLASGPNTGELFF. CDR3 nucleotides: TGTGCTAGCAGCTTAGCTAGCGGTCCGAACACCGGGGAGCTGTTTTTT.

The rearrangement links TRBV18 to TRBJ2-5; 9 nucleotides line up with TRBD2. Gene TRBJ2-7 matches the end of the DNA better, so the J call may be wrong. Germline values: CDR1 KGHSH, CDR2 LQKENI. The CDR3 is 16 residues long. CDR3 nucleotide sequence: TGTGCCAGCTCACCCTTGGGACTAGCTGGCGTTTACGAGCAGTACTTC. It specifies CASSPLGLAGVYEQYF.

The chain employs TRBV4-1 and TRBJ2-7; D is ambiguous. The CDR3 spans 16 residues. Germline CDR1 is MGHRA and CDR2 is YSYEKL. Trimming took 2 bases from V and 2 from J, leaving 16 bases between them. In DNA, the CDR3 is TGCGCCAGCAGCCAATCAGATGTGGCGGAGACCTACGAGCAGTACTTC. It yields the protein CASSQSDVAETYEQYF.

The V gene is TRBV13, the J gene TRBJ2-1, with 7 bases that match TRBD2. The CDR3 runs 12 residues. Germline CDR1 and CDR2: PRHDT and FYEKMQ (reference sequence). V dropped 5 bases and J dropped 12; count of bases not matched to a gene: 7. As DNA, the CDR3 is TGTGCCAGCAGCCCTCGGGACTACACGCAGTTCTTC. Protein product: CASSPRDYTQFF. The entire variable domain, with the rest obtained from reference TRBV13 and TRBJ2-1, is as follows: AAGVIQSPRHLIKEKRETATLKCYPIPRHDTVYWYQQGPGQDPQFLISFYEKMQSDKGSIPDRFSAQQFSDYHSELNMSSLELGDSALYFCASSPRDYTQFFGPGTRLTVL.

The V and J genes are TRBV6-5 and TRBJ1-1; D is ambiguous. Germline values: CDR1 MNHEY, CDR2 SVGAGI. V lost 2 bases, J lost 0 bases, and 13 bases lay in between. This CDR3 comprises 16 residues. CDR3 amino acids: CASSYGPFRLNTEAFF. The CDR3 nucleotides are TGTGCCAGCAGTTACGGGCCTTTTCGATTGAACACTGAAGCTTTCTTT.